This T cell receptor beta chain comes out of a study of beta chain features in type 1 diabetes. Study-wide context: Healthy donors, compared against patients, showed similar age, gender and cell yields. All samples yielded some 100,000,000 examined sorted cells. Study-wide results and caveats: Among patients with Type 1 diabetes, TCRB CDR3s were moderately but significantly shorter in every one of the four CD4+ subsets. Compared to healthy donors, patients appeared to have naive, central memory and Treg TCRB repertoires that were more alike.

Deletions cut 2 bases from V and 6 bases from J, with 6 bases between. Germline CDR1 reads MNHNS; CDR2 reads SASEGT. The CDR3 totals 12 residues. In this sample, this clone turned up a few times. No antigen is known for it. The entirety of the isolated RNA underwent reverse transcription, so expressed TCRB transcripts were sequenced. Using immunoSEQ multiplex PCR, the repertoire was profiled, and TCRdb retains in-frame clones only, with some absent. The table includes just over 600,000 clones, 15% detected once. V and J are TRBV6-1 and TRBJ2-3, with D hard to call. The origin of this receptor is a man between 18 and 35 years old in good health. The sequenced sample consisted of naive CD4+ T cells from blood. CDR3 in DNA: TGTGCCAGCAGTGAAAAATGGGATACGCAGTATTTT. Its protein product is CASSEKWDTQYF.